These 24 T cell receptor beta chains were all obtained from the same sample, sequenced in a study of blood T cell repertoires in COVID-19. The assay was immunoSEQ multiplex PCR, and TCRdb's table has in-frame clones only and misses some. The sample holds about 63,000 clones, around 80% seen once. The sample taken for sequencing was peripheral blood. All receptors come from a human donor in a cohort sampled during active COVID-19.

This chain connects TRBV7-8 to TRBJ2-3, with D unclear. From germline, CDR1 is SGHVS and CDR2 FQNEAQ. Deletions cut 5 bases from V and 0 bases from J, with 9 bases between. This CDR3 is 14 amino acids long. CDR3 bases: TGTGCCAGCAGCCTCGTAACTAGCACAGATACGCAGTATTTT. Its protein is CASSLVTSTDTQYF.

This clone was counted a few times. CDR3 DNA: TGTGCCTGGAGTGTAGCGTTCTACGAGCAGTACTTC. This gives the protein CAWSVAFYEQYF. V usage is TRBV30 and J usage is TRBJ2-7; no definite D call. V was cut by 0 bases and J by 3 bases, with 6 bases left in between. The CDR3 is 12 amino acids. CDR1 GTSNPN and CDR2 SVGIG come from the germline V gene (reference sequence).

CDR3 DNA sequence: TGTGCCAGCAGCCCTGGGACAGGGACCTTCGGGGAGCTGTTTTTT. Translating it yields CASSPGTGTFGELFF. The rearrangement joins TRBV7-6 to TRBJ2-2, with 9 bases lining up with TRBD1. The ends lost 5 bases at V and 7 bases at J; junction bases unmatched: 8. There are 15 residues in the CDR3. Germline V gene lookup returns CDR1 SGHVS and CDR2 FNYEAQ.

This clone has at least ten counts. The V and J genes are TRBV6-2 or TRBV6-3 and TRBJ2-6, with D unclear. The germline V gene encodes CDR1 MNHEY and CDR2 SVGEGT. The CDR3 length is 15 residues. The V and J ends lost 6 bases and 0 bases respectively, with 9 bases between them. The CDR3 DNA follows: TGTGCCAGCAGCGCAGGAAACTCTGGGGCCAACGTCCTGACTTTC. It yields the protein CASSAGNSGANVLTF.

The chain carries TRBV2 and TRBJ1-5, with 7 positions matching TRBD1. V was clipped by 6 bases and J by 3 bases; unmatched bases: 5. The CDR3 is 14 amino acids. The germline CDR1 and CDR2 sequences are SNHLY and FYNNEI. The CDR3 coding sequence is TGTGCCAGCAGGACGACAGGGTTCAATCAGCCCCAGCATTTT. As protein: CASRTTGFNQPQHF.

This clone showed up just once. The chain combines TRBV28 with TRBJ2-7; D uncertain. CDR1 is MDHEN and CDR2 is SYDVKM in the germline V gene. CDR3 size: 12 residues. The V and J ends lost 5 bases and 3 bases respectively, with 8 bases between them. This chain's CDR3 is CASSDSLYEQYF. CDR3 coding DNA: TGTGCCAGCAGTGATAGTCTCTACGAGCAGTACTTC.

V usage is TRBV9 and J usage is TRBJ1-1; no clear D gene. Looked up from germline, CDR1 is SGDLS and CDR2 is YYNGEE. The CDR3 extends over 18 amino acids. V lost 2 bases and J 1 base, leaving 21 bases between the germline ends. CDR3 sequence: CASSVRSSYGSGNTEAFF. For the CDR3, the DNA is TGTGCCAGCAGCGTGCGTTCATCCTATGGAAGCGGGAACACTGAAGCTTTCTTT.

This rearrangement joins TRBV5-6 to TRBJ1-2, with 7 bases aligning to TRBD1. Germline V gene lookup returns CDR1 SGHDT and CDR2 YYEEEE. The J segment lost 4 bases and the V segment lost 4 bases, leaving 4 bases of the junction unmatched. The CDR3 runs to 13 residues. CDR3 loop: CASSIGTAYGYTF. The CDR3, as DNA: TGTGCCAGCAGCATTGGGACAGCCTATGGCTACACCTTC. The variable domain in full, with the rest retrieved from reference TRBV5-6 and TRBJ1-2, is DAGVTQSPTHLIKTRGQQVTLRCSPKSGHDTVSWYQQALGQGPQFIFQYYEEEERQRGNFPDRFSGHQFPNYSSELNVNALLLGDSALYLCASSIGTAYGYTFGSGTRLTVV.

Here the CDR3 reads CASSADRYGYTF. The CDR3 region has the DNA TGTGCCAGCAGCGCTGACAGATACGGCTACACCTTC. The J gene is TRBJ1-2, the V gene TRBV6-5; possible D gene TRBD1, 5 bases. V was pared by 6 bases and J by 8 bases, with 13 bases between. This CDR3 is 12 amino acids long. The V gene's germline CDR1 is MNHEY and CDR2 SVGAGI.

This clone was counted a single time. This sequence joins TRBV11-2 and TRBJ1-2; TRBD1 matches at 10 bases. Trimming at V came to 4 bases and at J to 7 bases, leaving 12 bases not matched to a gene. The germline V gene encodes CDR1 SGHAT and CDR2 FQNNGV. The CDR3 runs 16 residues. Written as DNA, the CDR3 is TGTGCCAGCAGCTCCCCGGGACAGGGGAATGTGGCTGGCTACACCTTC. Amino acid sequence: CASSSPGQGNVAGYTF.

This clone appeared a single time. The gene calls are TRBV7-3 and TRBJ1-1; D is perhaps TRBD1 (5 bases). The V end lost 2 bases, the J end lost 8 bases, and 12 bases lay between the germline ends. The germline gives CDR1 SGHTA, CDR2 FQGTGA. The length of the CDR3 is 13 residues. The CDR3: CASSLLGGEEAFF. DNA for the CDR3: TGTGCCAGCAGCTTACTCGGGGGGGAGGAAGCTTTCTTT. Complete variable domain (other parts from reference TRBV7-3 and TRBJ1-1): GAGVSQTPSNKVTEKGKYVELRCDPISGHTALYWYRQSLGQGPEFLIYFQGTGAADDSGLPNDRFFAVRPEGSVSTLKIQRTERGDSAVYLCASSLLGGEEAFFGQGTRLTVV.

This chain uses TRBV5-4 with TRBJ2-7; 7 positions agree with TRBD1. CDR1 is SGHNT and CDR2 is YYREEE in the germline V gene (reference sequence). The CDR3 runs 14 residues. Trimming at V came to 1 base and at J to 2 bases, leaving 3 bases not matched to a gene. This chain's CDR3 is CASSLTGTAYEQYF. For the CDR3, the DNA is TGTGCCAGCAGCTTGACCGGGACAGCCTACGAGCAGTACTTC.

The chain couples TRBV4-3 to TRBJ2-1; 8 bases fit TRBD2. V gave up 0 bases and J gave up 6 bases; unmatched junction bases: 16. The length of the CDR3 is 19 residues. Germline V gives CDR1 LGHNA, CDR2 YSLEER. CDR3 protein: CASSQDLPNRWLAGNEQFF. CDR3 sequence (DNA): TGCGCCAGCAGCCAAGATCTCCCAAATAGGTGGCTAGCGGGCAATGAGCAGTTCTTC.

The V and J genes are TRBV7-3 and TRBJ2-7, with TRBD1 matching 8 bases. Trimming took 6 bases from V and 2 from J; bases not matched to a gene: 6. Germline CDR1 and CDR2: SGHTA and FQGTGA. This CDR3 comprises 14 residues. The CDR3 region has the DNA TGTGCCAGCAGTAACGGACAGGGACCCTACGAGCAGTACTTC. As protein: CASSNGQGPYEQYF.

This rearrangement joins TRBV7-3 to TRBJ2-1; no definite D call. Germline-derived CDR1 and CDR2 are SGHTA and FQGTGA. Between the trimmed V and J ends, which lost 3 bases and 5 bases, there was a span of 8 bases. The CDR3 sequence is 13 residues long. The CDR3 coding sequence is TGTGCCAGCAGCTTCGGGTCTGACAATGAGCAGTTCTTC. Protein: CASSFGSDNEQFF. Together with reference TRBV7-3 and TRBJ2-1, the CDR3 gives the full variable domain: GAGVSQTPSNKVTEKGKYVELRCDPISGHTALYWYRQSLGQGPEFLIYFQGTGAADDSGLPNDRFFAVRPEGSVSTLKIQRTERGDSAVYLCASSFGSDNEQFFGPGTRLTVL.

As regards this clone: The junction departs from the called germline gene at one end, perhaps through a read error. The V and J genes are TRBV13 and TRBJ2-5; possibly TRBD1 for D (6 bases). Germline CDR1 and CDR2: PRHDT and FYEKMQ (reference sequence). There are 14 residues in the CDR3. The CDR3 nucleotides read TGTGCCAACAGCTTAGTAGCAGGGGTGGAGACCCAGTACTTC. Amino acids: CANSLVAGVETQYF.

This chain joins TRBV9 and TRBJ1-1; possibly TRBD1 for D (5 bases). CDR1 and CDR2 from the germline V gene are SGDLS and YYNGEE. The CDR3 is 12 residues long. V was clipped by 2 bases and J by 8 bases, with 10 bases between them. In DNA form, the CDR3 reads TGTGCCAGCAGCGTGACAGTGGGGGAAGCTTTCTTT. This codes for CASSVTVGEAFF.

V gene TRBV5-6 combines with J gene TRBJ2-3; 7 bases agree with TRBD2. Germline CDR1 SGHDT, CDR2 YYEEEE. The V segment lost 2 bases and the J segment 3 bases; nucleotides outside the gene matches: 6. The length of the CDR3 is 15 residues. The CDR3 nucleotides read TGTGCCAGCAGCTTTTTGCAGGGAGGGACAGATACGCAGTATTTT. As protein: CASSFLQGGTDTQYF.

The rearrangement uses TRBV7-3 and TRBJ2-5, with TRBD2 identical over 14 bases. CDR1 and CDR2 from the germline V gene are SGHTA and FQGTGA. This CDR3 has 15 amino acids. With 5 bases clipped from V and 4 bases from J, the junction kept 3 bases outside the gene matches. This chain's CDR3 is CASSQTSGGAETQYF. CDR3 in DNA: TGTGCCAGCAGCCAGACTAGCGGGGGGGCAGAGACCCAGTACTTC.

The V gene is TRBV18, the J gene TRBJ1-6; D possibly corresponds to TRBD1 (5 bases). The CDR3 contains 15 residues. V dropped 2 bases and J dropped 10 bases, with 15 bases sitting between them. Germline V gene data show CDR1 as KGHSH and CDR2 as LQKENI. This chain's CDR3 is CASSPAGQIISPLHF. The CDR3 nucleotides read TGTGCCAGCTCACCAGCAGGACAAATTATATCACCCCTCCACTTT.

This chain links TRBV15 with TRBJ2-3, with 10 bases fitting TRBD2. V lost 1 base and J lost 2; bases outside the gene matches: 6. Germline CDR1 is LNHNV and CDR2 is YYDKDF (reference sequence). The CDR3 is 17 amino acids. CDR3 amino acids: CATSRGLAGAYTDTQYF. Written as DNA, the CDR3 is TGTGCCACCAGCAGAGGTCTAGCGGGGGCTTACACAGATACGCAGTATTTT.

This chain uses TRBV7-2 with TRBJ2-2; tentative D call: TRBD2 (6 bases). The CDR3 is 14 amino acids. Germline V gives CDR1 SGHTA, CDR2 FQGNSA. Trimming took 4 bases from V and 2 from J, leaving 8 bases between them. The CDR3 protein is CASSSGLNTGELFF. DNA of the CDR3: TGTGCCAGCAGCTCGGGACTCAACACCGGGGAGCTGTTTTTT.

The genes are TRBV6-6 and TRBJ2-7; 10 positions agree with TRBD1. The junction had 8 bases not matched to a gene; V was cut back by 6 bases and J by 6 bases. Germline CDR1 reads MNHNY; CDR2 reads SVGAGI (reference sequence). The CDR3 is 14 residues long. DNA for the CDR3: TGTGCCAGCAGATTAAGGGGACAGGGGTTCGAGCAGTACTTC. Translating gives CASRLRGQGFEQYF.

This clone was seen a single time. The genes are TRBV9 and TRBJ2-3; the match to TRBD2 covers 7 bases. The CDR3 has 13 amino acids. Germline CDR1 and CDR2: SGDLS and YYNGEE. Trimming removed 9 bases from V and 3 bases from J; junction bases left unmatched: 7. This CDR3 reads CATSAGMTDTQYF. The CDR3 DNA reads TGTGCCACCTCAGCGGGGATGACAGATACGCAGTATTTT.